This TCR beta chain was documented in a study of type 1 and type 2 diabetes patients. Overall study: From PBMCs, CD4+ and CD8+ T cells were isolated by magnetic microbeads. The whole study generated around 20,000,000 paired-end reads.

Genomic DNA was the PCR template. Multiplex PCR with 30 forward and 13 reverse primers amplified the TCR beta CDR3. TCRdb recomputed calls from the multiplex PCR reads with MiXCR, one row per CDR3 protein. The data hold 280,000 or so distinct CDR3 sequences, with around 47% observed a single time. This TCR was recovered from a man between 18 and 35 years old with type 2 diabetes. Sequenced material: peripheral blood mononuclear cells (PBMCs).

CDR3 protein: CASSPTRATDTQYF. The CDR3 DNA sequence: TGCGCCAGCAGCCCCACTAGAGCCACAGATACGCAGTATTTT. The chain employs TRBV5-1 and TRBJ2-3; tentative D call: TRBD2 (5 bases). The CDR3 covers 14 residues. From germline, CDR1 is SGHRS and CDR2 YFSETQ. Deletions cut 4 bases from V and 2 bases from J, with 11 bases between. Combining the CDR3 with reference TRBV5-1 and TRBJ2-3 gives the whole variable domain KAGVTQTPRYLIKTRGQQVTLSCSPISGHRSVSWYQQTPGQGLQFLFEYFSETQRNKGNFPGRFSGRQFSNSRSEMNVSTLELGDSALYLCASSPTRATDTQYFGPGTRLTVL.